This record looks at one T cell receptor beta chain sequence and its context. Its target is unknown. The data derive from a study of cytomegalovirus exposure and HLA in healthy donors. Turning to the study itself: Later, an analysis reported that the 130 or so validation repertoires had used the same platform as the approximately 670 first-cohort repertoires. The study's findings and limits: Reports showed the classifier diagnosing cytomegalovirus status with high specificity and sensitivity. Most TCRs appeared rarely, but some public TCRs recurred in many donors. It was found in a later analysis that first-cohort TCR clusters tended to co-occur in the 90 to 150 validation repertoires.

V lost 6 bases, J lost 4 bases, and 11 bases stayed unmatched. CDR1 is MNHEY and CDR2 is SVGAGI in the germline V gene. This CDR3 region has 15 residues. Profiling relied on immunoSEQ multiplex PCR, and the TCRdb table lists in-frame clones only, not all of them. The table has approximately 260,000 clones, 80% to 90% seen once. The sequencing input was PBMCs. The chain couples TRBV6-5 to TRBJ1-2, with 7 nucleotides matching TRBD1. This TCR was sampled from a woman between 18 and 30 years old in good health and CMV-seronegative. CDR3 sequence reads: CASSPPQGWGYGYTF. The CDR3 DNA reads TGTGCCAGCAGCCCCCCACAGGGGTGGGGCTATGGCTACACCTTC.